This TCR beta chain was found in a study of blood T cells in healthy people across ages. The CDR3 runs 16 residues. Germline assignment: CDR1 ENHRY and CDR2 SYGVKD. The V segment lost 8 bases and the J segment 2 bases; nucleotides outside the gene matches: 9. This clonotype was detected a few times. The antigen remains undetermined. At least 6 micrograms of total RNA were extracted per sample. With a J-beta primer mix and a sample-barcoded 5' primer, a second PCR ran about 6 to 11 cycles. TCRdb independently ran MiXCR on the 5' RACE reads; one entry per CDR3 protein. The sample lists some 800,000 distinct CDR3 sequences, roughly 25% occurring once. Overall study findings and caveats: Greater diversity and more naive CD4+ cells were seen in long-lived donors than in aged donors.

These sequences were also reported in another study, on T cells of mothers and their children.

Sequenced material: blood. The chain employs TRBV10-3 and TRBJ1-3; 10 positions match TRBD1. The clonotype originates from a boy aged 5-17 years in good health. The CDR3 nucleotides read TGTGCCATCGGAAGCTCCGGGACAGGGGCTGGAAACACCATATATTTT. As protein: CAIGSSGTGAGNTIYF.